Following are 25 T cell receptor beta chains from one sample sequenced in a study of graft-versus-host responses after intestinal transplantation. Repertoires were generated with immunoSEQ multiplex PCR, while TCRdb's copy carries only in-frame clones and drops some. The sample lists roughly 50,000 clones, about 90% occurring once. The sequenced sample was PBMCs, obtained roughly 680 days after intestinal transplant. These receptors were taken from a human patient who received an intestinal transplant, so some T cells may come from the graft donor.

The chain uses TRBV11-2 and TRBJ2-7, with TRBD2 matching 8 bases. V dropped 2 bases and J dropped 2; count of bases not matched to a gene: 2. The CDR3 is 14 amino acids. Germline loops: CDR1 SGHAT, CDR2 FQNNGV. The CDR3 spells CASSLSGGAYEQYF. As DNA, the CDR3 is TGTGCCAGCAGCTTATCGGGGGGGGCCTACGAGCAGTACTTC.

This sequence joins TRBV10-3 and TRBJ2-7, with 8 bases lining up with TRBD1. Germline values: CDR1 ENHRY, CDR2 SYGVKD. With 6 bases clipped from V and 5 bases from J, the junction kept 6 bases outside the gene matches. The CDR3 spans 13 residues. This CDR3 reads CAIRDREVNEQYF. As DNA, the CDR3 is TGTGCCATCAGGGACAGGGAAGTAAACGAGCAGTACTTC.

This rearrangement joins TRBV15 to TRBJ1-2; D ambiguous. CDR3 length equals 18 residues. The V end was cut by 8 bases, the J end by 5 bases, with 30 bases between. Germline V gene sequence: CDR1 LNHNV, CDR2 YYDKDF (reference sequence). The DNA of the CDR3 is TGTGCCACCGGAGAGCCCTCGTCGTATCTGGGTGCCAGTTATGGCTACACCTTC. The encoded protein is CATGEPSSYLGASYGYTF.

The DNA of the CDR3 is TGCGCCAGCTTAAGGGGACAGGGAAACACTGAAGCTTTCTTT. Translation gives CASLRGQGNTEAFF. This rearrangement joins TRBV10-1 to TRBJ1-1; 9 bases map to TRBD1. J lost 2 bases, V lost 8 bases, and 6 bases had no gene match. From germline, CDR1 is WNHNN and CDR2 SYGVQD (reference sequence). The CDR3 covers 14 residues.

The chain recombines TRBV11-3 with TRBJ1-2; D uncertain. The CDR3 contains 12 residues. Trimming removed 3 bases at V and 8 bases at J, with 10 bases between. CDR1 SGHNT and CDR2 YENEEA come from the germline V gene. In DNA, the CDR3 is TGTGCCAGCAGCTTCGGCGTTGAAGGCTACACCTTC. Residues: CASSFGVEGYTF.

The chain links TRBV30 to TRBJ1-3; perhaps TRBD1 as D (5 bases). CDR1 is GTSNPN and CDR2 is SVGIG in the germline V gene (reference sequence). The CDR3 has 13 residues. V lost 0 bases and J 5 bases, leaving 8 bases between the germline ends. CDR3 nucleotides: TGTGCCTGGAGTGTGCAGGGAAGAAACACCATATATTTT. Protein: CAWSVQGRNTIYF.

This rearrangement joins TRBV12-2 to TRBJ1-6. TRBV12-2 is a recognized pseudogene. CDR3 length equals 17 residues. CDR3 coding DNA: TGTGCAAGTCGCTTAGTCAGTCGTCTTAGATATAATTCACCCCTCCACTTT. The encoded protein is CASRLVSRLRYNSPLHF.

This chain joins TRBV7-9 and TRBJ2-7; D is uncertain. CDR1 and CDR2 from the germline V gene are SEHNR and FQNEAQ (reference sequence). V shed 3 bases and J shed 5 bases, with 5 bases lying between them. The CDR3 is made up of 11 amino acids. As DNA, the CDR3 is TGTGCCAGCAGCTTGGGAAACGAGCAGTACTTC. Translation: CASSLGNEQYF.

The J gene is TRBJ1-2, the V gene TRBV19; unclear D gene. The CDR3 contains 13 residues. V lost 7 bases, J lost 2 bases, and 11 bases lay in between. Looked up from germline, CDR1 is LNHDA and CDR2 is SQIVND (reference sequence). CDR3: CASTVRHNYGYTF. The CDR3 DNA reads TGTGCCAGTACTGTGCGACACAACTATGGCTACACCTTC.

V gene TRBV6-1 combines with J gene TRBJ2-2; D may be TRBD2 (6 bases). Germline lookup yields CDR1 MNHNS and CDR2 SASEGT. This CDR3 has 14 residues. Trimming pared 1 base from V and 9 bases from J, leaving 12 bases between. The CDR3 spells CASSEELAGWELFF. The CDR3 DNA reads as TGTGCCAGCAGTGAAGAATTGGCGGGGTGGGAGCTGTTTTTT.

The J gene is TRBJ2-2, the V gene TRBV9; D unresolved. Looked up from germline, CDR1 is SGDLS and CDR2 is YYNGEE. This CDR3 is built from 15 residues. The ends were cut back, 5 bases at V and 0 bases at J, with 11 bases in the middle. CDR3 residues: CASRDVDTNTGELFF. CDR3 sequence (DNA): TGTGCCAGCAGAGACGTAGATACGAACACCGGGGAGCTGTTTTTT.

The genes are TRBV5-4 and TRBJ1-6; no definite D call. The CDR3 is 11 amino acids. V lost 4 bases and J 13 bases, leaving 9 bases between the germline ends. Germline V gives CDR1 SGHNT, CDR2 YYREEE (reference sequence). This CDR3 is CASSLTGPLHF. The CDR3 region has the DNA TGTGCCAGCAGCCTGACCGGGCCCCTCCACTTT.

The chain employs TRBV4-1 and TRBJ2-5; a weak D match, TRBD2 (6 bases). With 4 bases removed from V and 1 base from J, the gap between germline ends came to 16 bases. The CDR3 is 16 residues long. The V gene's germline CDR1 is MGHRA and CDR2 YSYEKL. This chain's CDR3 is CASSPFLSGGQETQYF. The DNA for the CDR3 is TGCGCCAGCAGCCCGTTTCTCTCCGGGGGCCAAGAGACCCAGTACTTC.

The genes are TRBV5-1 and TRBJ2-3; 11 positions match TRBD2. Per the germline V gene, CDR1 is SGHRS and CDR2 is YFSETQ. CDR3 length: 15 residues. J was trimmed by 2 bases and V by 5 bases; bases with no gene match: 4. CDR3: CASRVAGGYTDTQYF. The CDR3 DNA reads as TGCGCCAGCAGAGTAGCGGGGGGGTACACAGATACGCAGTATTTT.

The J gene is TRBJ2-6, the V gene TRBV5-1; D gene ambiguous. This CDR3 spans 14 amino acids. Germline V lookup: CDR1 SGHRS, CDR2 YFSETQ. With 6 bases removed from V and 0 bases from J, the gap between germline ends came to 7 bases. CDR3 coding DNA: TGCGCCAGCAATCCAAGCTCTGGGGCCAACGTCCTGACTTTC. It is translated as CASNPSSGANVLTF.

V gene TRBV18 combines with J gene TRBJ1-1; no clear D gene. The CDR3 has 12 residues. Germline-derived CDR1 and CDR2 are KGHSH and LQKENI. Trimming took off 1 base at V and 1 base at J, with 1 base between the two ends. Here the CDR3 reads CASSPQNTEAFF. The CDR3 DNA follows: TGTGCCAGCTCACCACAGAACACTGAAGCTTTCTTT. Full variable domain (remainder filled in from reference TRBV18 and TRBJ1-1): NAGVMQNPRHLVRRRGQEARLRCSPMKGHSHVYWYRQLPEEGLKFMVYLQKENIIDESGMPKERFSAEFPKEGPSILRIQQVVRGDSAAYFCASSPQNTEAFFGQGTRLTVV.

The chain carries TRBV27 and TRBJ1-1; the D is unclear. This CDR3 has 14 amino acids. Germline V gene data show CDR1 as MNHEY and CDR2 as SMNVEV (reference sequence). Trimming cost V 4 bases and J 0 bases, with 9 bases left between them. The CDR3 is CASSSGLMNTEAFF. CDR3 DNA: TGTGCCAGCAGTTCGGGGTTAATGAACACTGAAGCTTTCTTT.

The rearrangement joins TRBV5-1 to TRBJ2-2; 9 nucleotides agree with TRBD1. With 5 bases clipped from V and 5 bases from J, the junction kept 7 bases outside the gene matches. The CDR3 length is 15 residues. Germline CDR1 and CDR2: SGHRS and YFSETQ. CDR3 sequence: CASRAGGTGTGELFF. CDR3 nucleotides: TGCGCCAGCAGAGCCGGAGGGACAGGGACCGGGGAGCTGTTTTTT. Combining the CDR3 with reference TRBV5-1 and TRBJ2-2 gives the whole variable domain KAGVTQTPRYLIKTRGQQVTLSCSPISGHRSVSWYQQTPGQGLQFLFEYFSETQRNKGNFPGRFSGRQFSNSRSEMNVSTLELGDSALYLCASRAGGTGTGELFFGEGSRLTVL.

This chain uses TRBV10-2 with TRBJ1-1; TRBD1 aligns across 7 bases. This CDR3 contains 13 residues. Trimming removed 5 bases from V and 10 bases from J; junction bases left unmatched: 10. CDR1 is WSHSY and CDR2 is SAAADI in the germline V gene. The CDR3 region has the DNA TGCGCCAGCAGTCTTGTGGCAGGGGGGGGAGCTTTCTTT. Translating it yields CASSLVAGGGAFF.

CDR3 nucleotide sequence: TGTGCCAGCAGCTCCCTAGCCGAGGCCGAGCAGTACTTC. Protein sequence: CASSSLAEAEQYF. The rearrangement uses TRBV7-9 and TRBJ2-7; possible D gene TRBD2, 5 bases. In germline, CDR1 is SEHNR, CDR2 FQNEAQ (reference sequence). The CDR3 length is 13 residues. V lost 4 bases and J 6 bases, leaving 13 bases between the germline ends.

CDR3: CASSFKGRSSYNSPLHF. The CDR3 DNA is TGTGCCAGCAGTTTTAAGGGGCGCAGCTCCTATAATTCACCCCTCCACTTT. The V gene is TRBV27, the J gene TRBJ1-6, with D perhaps matching TRBD1 (5 bases). The CDR3 is 17 amino acids. Between the trimmed V and J ends, which lost 3 bases and 0 bases, there was a span of 12 bases. Germline values: CDR1 MNHEY, CDR2 SMNVEV (reference sequence).

This clone came up a few times. The chain employs TRBV29-1 and TRBJ1-1; D perhaps matches TRBD1 (5 bases). Germline V gene lookup returns CDR1 SQVTM and CDR2 ANQGSEA. The CDR3 loop spans 13 amino acids. Between the trimmed V and J ends, which lost 8 bases and 0 bases, there was a span of 13 bases. In DNA, the CDR3 is TGCAGCATCCCGGGGACGATGAACACTGAAGCTTTCTTT. It is translated as CSIPGTMNTEAFF. Together with reference TRBV29-1 and TRBJ1-1, the CDR3 gives the full variable domain: SAVISQKPSRDICQRGTSLTIQCQVDSQVTMMFWYRQQPGQSLTLIATANQGSEATYESGFVIDKFPISRPNLTFSTLTVSNMSPEDSSIYLCSIPGTMNTEAFFGQGTRLTVV.

The J gene is TRBJ2-1, the V gene TRBV5-6, with 9 bases aligning to TRBD2. J was trimmed by 4 bases and V by 4 bases; bases with no gene match: 6. Germline assignment: CDR1 SGHDT and CDR2 YYEEEE. The CDR3 totals 15 residues. CDR3 in DNA: TGTGCCAGCAGCGAAATAGCGGGGGCTTACAATGAGCAGTTCTTC. Amino acid sequence: CASSEIAGAYNEQFF. Full variable domain (remainder filled in from reference TRBV5-6 and TRBJ2-1): DAGVTQSPTHLIKTRGQQVTLRCSPKSGHDTVSWYQQALGQGPQFIFQYYEEEERQRGNFPDRFSGHQFPNYSSELNVNALLLGDSALYLCASSEIAGAYNEQFFGPGTRLTVL.

V is TRBV7-7 and J is TRBJ2-1, with a possible D match to TRBD2 (7 bases). Per the germline V gene, CDR1 is SSHAT and CDR2 is FNYEAQ (reference sequence). The CDR3 has 12 amino acids. V shed 4 bases and J shed 8 bases, with 9 bases lying between them. CDR3: CASSSGGYEQFF. The CDR3 DNA sequence: TGTGCCAGCAGCTCGGGGGGCTATGAGCAGTTCTTC.

CDR3 DNA sequence: TGTGCCAGCAGCAAAGGGAGCGGGGGGGCGAGGGAAGAGACCCAGTACTTC. Protein product: CASSKGSGGAREETQYF. The chain combines TRBV21-1 with TRBJ2-5; TRBD2, as called in the table, went unchecked against the DNA. TRBV21-1 is reported as a pseudogene. The CDR3 is made up of 17 amino acids.